This record covers a single T cell receptor beta chain. The antigen it recognizes is unknown. Qualities for individual bases were not recorded, and no much larger clone is one base off. The cohort comprised some 700 healthy bone marrow donors. At the time of sampling, every cohort member was nominally healthy, though immune exposures that went unrecorded were likely present. The donor tested CMV seronegative and was one of the 352 seronegative cohort members. A peripheral blood sample was collected from each donor, and TCR beta sequencing was performed on peripheral blood mononuclear cells. Genomic DNA extraction from the blood cell samples was performed with the Qiagen DNeasy Blood Extraction Kit. The library was produced with the immunoSEQ multiplex PCR assay. For the multiplex PCR, a mixture combining 60 forward primers for TCR Vbeta segments and 13 reverse primers for TCR Jbeta segments was used. The CDR3 region of rearranged TCR beta genes was amplified from genomic DNA by a multiplex PCR assay. The Illumina HiSeq System was used to sequence the amplified TCR beta libraries as 87-base-pair reads. As for the original processing: A later analysis tallied 75 million to 85 million unique TCR beta chains across the 700 or so repertoires, and around 9.9 million of those chains were shared by two or more donors. Raw reads were error-corrected and collapsed into unique sequences by a nearest-neighbor algorithm in which closely related sequences were merged to remove PCR and sequencing errors. Alignment of CDR3 sequences to IMGT reference sequences was used to assign V, D and J gene segments. For a sequence to be retained, a match of at least six nucleotides was required to both a V gene segment and a J gene segment. Rearrangements were called productive when the CDR3 lacked stop codons and stayed in frame with V and J; all others were non-productive. Following IMGT convention, CDR3 was defined as the stretch from the second conserved V-encoded cysteine up to the conserved J-encoded phenylalanine. The earlier analysis of about 560 of the donors excluded any sequence lacking an unambiguous match to a single V gene segment. An earlier analysis of several hundred of the donors classified V segments as functional when productive rearrangements were above 56.7% and as segregating when the standard deviation between donors was above 5%. A statistical classification framework was built to diagnose cytomegalovirus status from the catalog of TCR beta chain sequences. A later analysis assigned V and J genes by comparing TCR nucleotide sequences with IMGT/GENE-DB human TR gene sequences. The TCRdist pipeline was used in a later analysis to assign CDR3 sequences and most-parsimonious VDJ recombination scenarios. In a later analysis, every TCR beta chain was defined by the combination of its CDR3 amino acid sequence and its V-gene family, and reads without a unique V-gene family were dropped. A later analysis removed several hundred highly shared, low-generation-probability nucleotide sequences to deal with suspected cross-contamination and a sequencing artifact. In a later analysis, a clonal expansion index was calculated for each public chain from normalized within-repertoire ranks of inferred template counts. A later analysis computed generation probabilities with a VDJ recombination model fitted to out-of-frame rearrangements, and checked the results against IGoR. Hypergeometric tests were used in a later analysis to score TCR-TCR, TCR-HLA and TCR-CMV co-occurrence, with a repertoire-size bias correction applied to the TCR pairs. To estimate false discovery rates, a later analysis permuted the HLA or CMV assignments 20 times. In a later analysis, co-occurring TCRs were grouped with DBSCAN, and TCRdist sequence similarity was added when clustering was performed within HLA-allele-positive subsets. For co-occurrence clustering, repertoires with fewer than 30,000 or more than 120,000 public chains were excluded, along with 5 or 6 repertoires with anomalous nucleotide sharing. In TCRdb, the immuneACCESS table is reduced to in-frame sequences with V and J assigned. These tables do not hold every clone; where another copy was compared, an unresolved V gene accounts for under half, and the others remain unexplained. That table supplies the V and J calls and clone size; D and trimming were determined from the DNA. The sample table lists fewer than 200,000 clones, roughly 80% of them with a count of one. The top ten clones comprise approximately 0.78% of the sample.

The cysteine opens and the phenylalanine closes a CDR3 of 13 amino acids. Here the CDR3 DNA is all that survives: 39 bases in frame from base 1. V is reduced by 7 bases and J by 5 bases, leaving a spacing of 12 bases between them. The germline V gene (reference sequence) sets CDR1 to LNHDA and CDR2 to SQIVND. The record originates from a study of cytomegalovirus exposure and HLA in healthy donors listed by TCRdb under 2017. Study-level background: An earlier analysis of some 500 of the donors reported roughly 300 Gb of sequence data and around 110 million unique TCR beta sequences from 150 million to 200 million T cells. The study aimed to test whether signatures of past pathogen exposure could be identified by cataloging public T cell receptors. Donor age, sex, ethnicity and CMV serostatus were compiled alongside the repertoire data. To study patterns of TCR occurrence, a later analysis re-analyzed previously published TCR beta repertoires from 650 to 750 donors and added high-resolution HLA genotyping. The number of donors typed differed by locus, with roughly 629-640 for A, B, C, DRB1 and DQB1, roughly 550 for DQA1, under 610 for DPA1, and roughly 450 for DPB1. An early release that covered roughly 600 HLA-typed donors contained approximately 320 gigabases of sequencing data and about 93 million unique TCR sequences. In a later genetic analysis, genome-wide SNP genotypes for about 65% of the roughly 700 donors were used, and that subset was treated as a discovery cohort. To predict cytomegalovirus infection status, the study combined high-throughput TCR immunosequencing, statistical association of individual TCRs with disease status, and machine learning. Four to six DR-DQ haplotypes were handled as single units for association and clustering, since linkage in the cohort was strong. The later analysis used no new phenotypic data to find candidate immune exposures, relying instead on TCR beta sequences and their occurrence across donors. To decide whether each TCR beta V gene segment behaved as functional or pseudogenic, an earlier analysis of fewer than 750 of the donors relied on high-throughput TCR beta sequencing. In addition to the first cohort of 666 subjects, a separate validation cohort of 120 different subjects was used. The genetic ancestry cluster associated with self-reported Caucasian donors included over 80% of the approximately 410 genotyped donors. On average, around 240,000 unique TCR beta nucleotide sequences were sequenced per donor among 350 to 400 genotyped donors of the cohort, with roughly 19% of those sequences being non-productive. HLA typing covered class I and class II loci at four-digit resolution. All discovery cohort repertoires had been generated using a single sequencing platform. The T cell repertoires of around 670 subjects were profiled by immunosequencing and related to cytomegalovirus serostatus.

General conclusions and limits of the study: In a later analysis, TCR association rates were found to vary across HLA loci, with the most associated TCRs seen for DRB1 alleles and the fewest for HLA-C alleles. Only TCR beta chains were sequenced in this cohort, and the absence of alpha or paired-chain data limited detectable features. Specific HLA alleles were associated with 15,000 to 20,000 TCR beta sequences at a false discovery rate of 0.05 in a later analysis. In vitro tests confirmed that three of the cytomegalovirus-associated TCR beta chains recognize cytomegalovirus antigens. Because counts were too low, more than 15 rarely observed V segments, including chromosome 9 orphons, were excluded from the earlier analysis of 587 of the donors. Immune exposure information for the cohort was limited to CMV serostatus. Correlated functional status among segregating V segments might be attributable to linkage disequilibrium, but an unknown experimental factor could not be ruled out. A later genetic analysis associated a missense DCLRE1C variant with V-gene and J-gene trimming of TCR beta chains, and an independent cohort replicated the association. According to a later genetic analysis, donors in an Asian-associated ancestry cluster had fewer N-insertions in productive TCRs than the approximately 700-donor mean. Most TCR sequences were seen in very few donors, while some public TCRs were found in many individuals. A further reported finding was that TCR beta sequences accurately predicted the HLA-A and HLA-B alleles for most subjects in the first cohort. The authors suggested that the approach could potentially be generalized to other disease states and immunological phenotypes. The presence/absence analyses assumed that sequencing depth was roughly uniform across donors, and that assumption may not be true. The sequencing pipeline was judged likely to have produced a cluster of highly shared sequence variants as a technical artifact. In the study, around 150 TCR beta chains were listed as associated with cytomegalovirus. In an earlier analysis of more than 450 of the donors, most TCR beta V segments were observed in productive rearrangements about 87% or about 30% of the time, broadly matching IMGT annotations. A later analysis reported that several top co-occurrence clusters appeared linked to parvovirus B19, influenza, CMV and Epstein-Barr virus. The classifier was reported to diagnose cytomegalovirus status with high specificity and sensitivity in both the original and validation cohorts. Because HLA typing was unavailable for some donors at each locus, only the typed subset was used in association tests. When HLA alleles, especially DR and DQ, strongly co-occurred, attributing TCR associations to individual alleles was difficult. Because the 87-base-pair reads could not distinguish some IMGT-functional V segments, including TRBV6-2 and TRBV6-3, those segments were excluded. A later analysis found that most CMV-associated TCR beta chains appeared HLA-restricted, with HLA associations seemingly driven largely by CMV exposure. In a later analysis, HLA-associated TCR beta chains showed more clonal expansion and lower generation probabilities than non-associated chains that were equally common.

Here the chain combines TRBV19 and TRBJ1-5; TRBD1 is a weak D gene call, 5 bases matching. Sequenced sample: PBMCs. The TCR sequence derives from a woman younger than 30 in good health and CMV-seronegative. The DNA sequence is as follows: TGTGCCAGTAATTTGGGGCCGGATCAGCCCCAGCATTTT. Its translation reads: CASNLGPDQPQHF.